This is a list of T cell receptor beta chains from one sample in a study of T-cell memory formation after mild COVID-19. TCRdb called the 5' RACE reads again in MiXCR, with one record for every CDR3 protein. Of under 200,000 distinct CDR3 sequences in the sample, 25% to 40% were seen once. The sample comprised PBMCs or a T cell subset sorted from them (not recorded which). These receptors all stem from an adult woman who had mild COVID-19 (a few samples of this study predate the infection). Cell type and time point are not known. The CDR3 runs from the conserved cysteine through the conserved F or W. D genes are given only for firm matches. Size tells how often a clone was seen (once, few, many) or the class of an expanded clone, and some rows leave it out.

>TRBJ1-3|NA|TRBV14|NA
TGTGCCAGCAGCCAAGACCGCGGGCTTACTGGAAACACCATATATTTT
CASSQDRGLTGNTIYF
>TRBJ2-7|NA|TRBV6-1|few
TGTGCAACGGAGGGCTACGAGCAGTACTTC
CATEGYEQYF
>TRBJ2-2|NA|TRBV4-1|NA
TGCGCCAGCAGCCCGAGCTCGGCCGGGGAGCTGTTTTTT
CASSPSSAGELFF
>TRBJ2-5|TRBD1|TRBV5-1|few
TGCGCCAGCAGCATGACAGGGGAAGAGACCCAGTACTTC
CASSMTGEETQYF
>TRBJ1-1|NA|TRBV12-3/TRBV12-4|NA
TGTGCCAGCAGTCTGGGACGGGGGCGCGGGACTGAAGCTTTCTTT
CASSLGRGRGTEAFF
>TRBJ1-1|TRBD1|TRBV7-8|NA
TGTGCCAGCAGAAGGGGACAGATGAACACTGAAGCTTTCTTT
CASRRGQMNTEAFF
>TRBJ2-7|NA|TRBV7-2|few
TGTGCCAGCAGCCTATACGGGGAACCCTACGAGCAGTACTTC
CASSLYGEPYEQYF
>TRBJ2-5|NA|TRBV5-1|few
TGCGCCAGCAGCCTGGAGTACCAAGAGACCCAGTACTTC
CASSLEYQETQYF
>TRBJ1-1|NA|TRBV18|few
TGTGCCAGTTCAGAAAGAGAGCGGGGGCGAGAGGCTGAAGCTTTCTTT
CASSERERGREAEAFF
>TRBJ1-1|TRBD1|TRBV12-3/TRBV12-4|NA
TGTGCCAGCAGTTCCTGGGACAGGACGAACACTGAAGCTTTCTTT
CASSSWDRTNTEAFF
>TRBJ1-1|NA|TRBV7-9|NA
TGTGCCAGCAGCTTAGGTACACAGGGTATCGGAGAGAACACTGAAGCTTTCTTT
CASSLGTQGIGENTEAFF
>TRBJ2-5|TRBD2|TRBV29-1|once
TGCAGCGTTGATTGGGGGGGCCAGTACTTC
CSVDWGGQYF
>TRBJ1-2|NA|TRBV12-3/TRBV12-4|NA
TGTGCCAGCGAGGCAGATGCCCTCGGTGGCTACACCTTC
CASEADALGGYTF
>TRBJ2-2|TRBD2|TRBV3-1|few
TGTGCCAGCAGCCGCAGACTAGCGGGCGTGCCCCGCCTCGGGGAGCTGTTTTTT
CASSRRLAGVPRLGELFF
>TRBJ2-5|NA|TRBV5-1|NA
TGCGCCAGCAGCTTGGGGGGAGCCGGACAAGAGACCCAGTACTTC
CASSLGGAGQETQYF
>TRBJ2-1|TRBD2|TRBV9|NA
TGTGCCAGCAGCGTAGACCCCTTCCCCCTGACTAGCGGGAGCGCGAATGAGCAGTTCTTC
CASSVDPFPLTSGSANEQFF
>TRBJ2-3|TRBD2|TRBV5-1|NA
TGCGCCAGCAGCCTTCCCGGACTAGCCGCCACAGATACGCAGTATTTT
CASSLPGLAATDTQYF
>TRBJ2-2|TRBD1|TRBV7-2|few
TGTGCCAGCAGCTCCCCCGCCGGGACAGGGACCACCGGGGAGCTGTTTTTT
CASSSPAGTGTTGELFF
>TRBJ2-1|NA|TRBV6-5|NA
TGTGCCAGCAGTTACTCGGCCCGCTCGGGGGAGCAGTTCTTC
CASSYSARSGEQFF
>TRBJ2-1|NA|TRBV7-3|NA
TGTGCCAGCAGCGCCGGTGGGGGGCAGTTCTTC
CASSAGGGQFF
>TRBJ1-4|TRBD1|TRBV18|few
TGTGCCAGCTCACCAACGGGACAGCCAGAAAAACTGTTTTTT
CASSPTGQPEKLFF
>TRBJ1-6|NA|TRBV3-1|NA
TGTGCCAGCAGCCACAGACGGACTGCCGTTTCAGGATCACCCCTCCACTTT
CASSHRRTAVSGSPLHF
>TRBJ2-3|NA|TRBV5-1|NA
TGCGCCAGCAGCCACGGACTCGCCACAACCACAGATACGCAGTATTTT
CASSHGLATTTDTQYF